Presented here are 32 T cell receptor beta chains from one specimen sequenced in a study of post-analysis software for immune sequencing data. These receptors have no known antigen. The TCR beta cDNA libraries contained unique molecular identifiers. TCRdb reprocessed the PCR reads via MiXCR and lists one record per CDR3 protein. Of 820,000 or so distinct CDR3 sequences in the sample, approximately 50% were seen once. Study outcomes and limitations: A few TRBV segments were significantly more frequent in patients than in controls. TRBV5-6, TRBV5-1 and TRBV20-1 were among these segments.

The sequencing input was blood. These TCRs come from a girl aged 5 to 17 with multiple sclerosis.

This clonotype came up a few times. The chain combines TRBV11-2 with TRBJ1-2, with D perhaps TRBD1 (5 bases). V lost 2 bases to trimming and J lost 4 bases, with 8 bases between them. Per the germline V gene, CDR1 is SGHAT and CDR2 is FQNNGV. The CDR3 totals 13 residues. DNA of the CDR3: TGTGCCAGCAGCTTAAGGGGAAGCTATGGCTACACCTTC. Translating gives CASSLRGSYGYTF.

This clonotype was observed a few times. This chain connects TRBV27 to TRBJ1-2; unclear D gene. There are 13 residues in the CDR3. The ends were cut back, 3 bases at V and 4 bases at J, with 9 bases in the middle. Germline V lookup: CDR1 MNHEY, CDR2 SMNVEV (reference sequence). CDR3 region: CASSLGKRYGYTF. CDR3 bases: TGTGCCAGCAGTTTGGGCAAGCGCTATGGCTACACCTTC.

The gene calls are TRBV6-5 and TRBJ1-1, with 8 bases identical to TRBD1. CDR3 length equals 13 residues. The V gene end was trimmed by 5 bases and the J gene end by 5 bases; junction bases not matched to a gene: 4. CDR1 is MNHEY and CDR2 is SVGAGI in the germline V gene. CDR3 coding DNA: TGTGCCAGCAGTCCCAGGGGGCGGACTGAAGCTTTCTTT. Its translation: CASSPRGRTEAFF.

The chain joins TRBV7-9 to TRBJ2-4; D could derive from TRBD1 or TRBD2 (6 bases each). Trimming took off 3 bases at V and 5 bases at J, with 8 bases between the two ends. This CDR3 is 13 amino acids long. Germline CDR1 and CDR2: SEHNR and FQNEAQ (reference sequence). The CDR3 reads CASSLGGENIQYF. DNA for the CDR3: TGTGCCAGCAGCTTGGGGGGCGAAAACATTCAGTACTTC. Looking up the rest from reference TRBV7-9 and TRBJ2-4 gives the full variable domain: DTGVSQNPRHKITKRGQNVTFRCDPISEHNRLYWYRQTLGQGPEFLTYFQNEAQLEKSRLLSDRFSAERPKGSFSTLEIQRTEQGDSAMYLCASSLGGENIQYFGAGTRLSVL.

This clonotype was seen more than once but under ten times. This may be a read error, as it is one base from a much larger clone. The chain couples TRBV6-4 to TRBJ2-3, with 8 bases that match TRBD2. Trimming took 6 bases from V and 2 from J; bases not matched to a gene: 4. The CDR3 runs to 14 residues. Germline CDR1 is MRHNA and CDR2 is SNTAGT. The CDR3, as DNA: TGTGCCAGCAGGGACGGGGGGGCCACAGATACGCAGTATTTT. It translates to CASRDGGATDTQYF.

This clonotype has a single count. The V call is TRBV24-1, the J call TRBJ2-1; D not resolved. The germline V gene encodes CDR1 KGHDR and CDR2 SFDVKD. V lost 2 bases, J lost 10 bases, and 11 bases lay in between. The CDR3 has 13 amino acids. The CDR3 nucleotides read TGTGCCACCAGTGATTCCCTCCCCGGGGAGCAGTTCTTC. Amino acids: CATSDSLPGEQFF.

This clonotype turned up a few times. The rearrangement joins TRBV29-1 to TRBJ1-2, with TRBD1 matching over 7 bases. Per the germline V gene, CDR1 is SQVTM and CDR2 is ANQGSEA. V dropped 6 bases and J dropped 2; count of bases not matched to a gene: 9. The length of the CDR3 is 14 residues. The DNA for the CDR3 is TGCAGCGTAACAGGGGCCTCGAGAAACTATGGCTACACCTTC. It codes for CSVTGASRNYGYTF.

V is TRBV20-1 and J is TRBJ2-7; D not resolved. Germline lookup yields CDR1 DFQATT and CDR2 SNEGSKA (reference sequence). Trimming took 4 bases from V and 0 from J, leaving 7 bases between them. The CDR3 totals 12 residues. The CDR3 is CSAMASSYEQYF. CDR3 in DNA: TGCAGTGCTATGGCCAGCTCCTACGAGCAGTACTTC.

In its sample, this clonotype was seen a few times. V and J are TRBV6-6 and TRBJ1-2; D gene unclear. Trimming took off 6 bases at V and 2 bases at J, with 7 bases between the two ends. Germline V gives CDR1 MNHNY, CDR2 SVGAGI (reference sequence). The CDR3 has 12 residues. The CDR3 loop is CASRTANYGYTF. The CDR3 bases are TGTGCCAGCAGGACGGCCAACTATGGCTACACCTTC.

V gene TRBV5-1 combines with J gene TRBJ2-5; no reliable D call. The J call is doubtful: the DNA matches TRBJ2-7 better. The germline CDR1 and CDR2 sequences are SGHRS and YFSETQ. The CDR3 loop spans 15 amino acids. CDR3: CASSLGGSLPYEQYF. The CDR3 nucleotides read TGCGCCAGCAGCTTGGGGGGATCTCTTCCCTACGAGCAGTACTTC.

V and J are TRBV12-5 and TRBJ2-3; D ambiguous. Germline V lookup: CDR1 LGHNT, CDR2 FRNRAP. The CDR3 loop spans 11 amino acids. Trimming took off 6 bases at V and 5 bases at J, with 6 bases between the two ends. As DNA, the CDR3 is TGTGCTAGTGGCCCGGAAGATACGCAGTATTTT. It encodes CASGPEDTQYF. Together with reference TRBV12-5 and TRBJ2-3, the CDR3 gives the full variable domain: DARVTQTPRHKVTEMGQEVTMRCQPILGHNTVFWYRQTMMQGLELLAYFRNRAPLDDSGMPKDRFSAEMPDATLATLKIQPSEPRDSAVYFCASGPEDTQYFGPGTRLTVL.

This clonotype was seen a handful of times. The genes are TRBV7-3 and TRBJ2-4, with D possibly matching TRBD2 (5 bases). The DNA end is more similar to TRBJ2-7, so the J call may be wrong. Per the germline V gene, CDR1 is SGHTA and CDR2 is FQGTGA. The CDR3 runs to 15 residues. CDR3 in amino acids: CASSSQVAGSYEQYF. The CDR3 bases are TGTGCCAGCAGTTCCCAGGTGGCGGGCAGCTACGAGCAGTACTTC.

V is TRBV20-1 and J is TRBJ1-1; perhaps TRBD1 as D (6 bases). V lost 3 bases and J 11 bases, leaving 16 bases between the germline ends. Germline loops: CDR1 DFQATT, CDR2 SNEGSKA (reference sequence). This CDR3 has 12 residues. This CDR3 is CSARKGHDSAFF. The CDR3 nucleotides are TGCAGTGCTAGGAAGGGACACGATTCGGCTTTCTTT.

The chain has TRBV6-5 and TRBJ2-1; D is possibly TRBD2 (6 bases). CDR1 MNHEY and CDR2 SVGAGI come from the germline V gene. The V gene lost 6 bases and the J gene lost 8 bases, with 20 bases spanning the gap. This CDR3 is 15 amino acids long. The CDR3 bases are TGTGCCAGCAGCGAAAGGAAGACTAGTTTCCATGAGCAGTTCTTC. Translation gives CASSERKTSFHEQFF.

The chain links TRBV6-5 to TRBJ2-5; 8 bases match TRBD2. Looked up from germline, CDR1 is MNHEY and CDR2 is SVGAGI. This CDR3 is built from 15 residues. The junction had 4 bases not matched to a gene; V was cut back by 0 bases and J by 4 bases. The chain's CDR3 is CASSYSSGRVETQYF. CDR3 DNA sequence: TGTGCCAGCAGTTACTCCAGCGGGAGAGTAGAGACCCAGTACTTC.

The chain links TRBV5-1 to TRBJ1-2; D unclear. Germline V gene lookup returns CDR1 SGHRS and CDR2 YFSETQ. Deletions cut 5 bases from V and 11 bases from J, with 13 bases between. CDR3 length equals 11 residues. In DNA, the CDR3 is TGCGCCAGCAGGGACGTCCTTGGATACACCTTC. Translated, it gives CASRDVLGYTF.

The chain links TRBV18 to TRBJ2-7; TRBD2 matches at 8 bases. There are 16 residues in the CDR3. CDR1 KGHSH and CDR2 LQKENI come from the germline V gene. V trimming: 6 bases; J trimming: 2 bases; junction bases outside the gene matches: 12. CDR3 DNA: TGTGCCAGCTCGCAACTCCAACTAGCGGAGCCCTACGAGCAGTACTTC. This codes for CASSQLQLAEPYEQYF.

The chain carries TRBV11-3 and TRBJ2-4; no definite D call. Germline-derived CDR1 and CDR2 are SGHNT and YENEEA. This CDR3 is built from 12 residues. V was clipped by 0 bases and J by 9 bases, with 6 bases between them. The CDR3 loop reads CASSLETGIQYF. The CDR3 nucleotides are TGTGCCAGCAGCTTAGAAACGGGCATTCAGTACTTC.

In this sample, this clonotype turned up a few times. The chain recombines TRBV29-1 with TRBJ2-1; maybe TRBD2 (5 bases). The CDR3 is made up of 16 amino acids. The germline V and J ends were trimmed by 0 bases and 3 bases, with 15 bases remaining between them. The V gene's germline CDR1 is SQVTM and CDR2 ANQGSEA. The CDR3: CSVEDYEGLNYNEQFF. CDR3 DNA: TGCAGCGTTGAAGATTACGAGGGCCTCAACTACAATGAGCAGTTCTTC.

The rearrangement links TRBV7-6 to TRBJ1-1; D is possibly TRBD1 (5 bases). V was cut by 4 bases and J by 1 base, with 16 bases left in between. The CDR3 length is 16 residues. From germline, CDR1 is SGHVS and CDR2 FNYEAQ. CDR3 nucleotide sequence: TGTGCCAGCAGCTCCCGTGGGGGGACCGGGAACACTGAAGCTTTCTTT. Its translation: CASSSRGGTGNTEAFF.

This clonotype occurred a few times. CDR3 bases: TGTGCCAGCAGCTTAATCGGCCGAGGAGGCACAGATACGCAGTATTTT. Translating gives CASSLIGRGGTDTQYF. The rearrangement links TRBV7-6 to TRBJ2-3; unclear D gene. There are 16 residues in the CDR3. Deletions cut 2 bases from V and 1 base from J, with 13 bases between. CDR1 is SGHVS, CDR2 FNYEAQ, per germline.

A remark on this clonotype: A read error may account for a junction end that differs from germline. The chain couples TRBV2 to TRBJ2-3; 7 bases are shared with TRBD2. The germline CDR1 and CDR2 sequences are SNHLY and FYNNEI. This CDR3 has 15 amino acids. CDR3 sequence (DNA): TGTGCCAGCACCGGAGCGGGACTTAGCACGGATACGCAGTATTTT. It is translated as CASTGAGLSTDTQYF.

CDR3 DNA sequence: TGTGCCAGCAGCCACAGAAATCCCTCCTACGAGCAGTACTTC. Encoded protein: CASSHRNPSYEQYF. The chain joins TRBV7-2 to TRBJ2-7; no clear D gene. Germline values: CDR1 SGHTA, CDR2 FQGNSA. V was shortened by 5 bases and J by 0 bases, with 11 bases between the two germline ends. CDR3 size: 14 residues.

The chain uses TRBV7-9 and TRBJ1-2; a weak D match, TRBD1 (5 bases). There are 15 residues in the CDR3. Germline lookup yields CDR1 SEHNR and CDR2 FQNEAQ (reference sequence). Between the trimmed V and J ends, which lost 1 base and 6 bases, there was a span of 15 bases. The CDR3 coding sequence is TGTGCCAGCAGCTTAGAATATGAGGGGATTGATGGCTACACCTTC. The encoded protein is CASSLEYEGIDGYTF.

V is TRBV20-1 and J is TRBJ2-7, with 10 positions matching TRBD2. Gene TRBJ2-5 matches the end of the DNA better, so the J call may be wrong. CDR1 is DFQATT and CDR2 is SNEGSKA in the germline V gene (reference sequence). The CDR3 contains 15 residues. The CDR3 region has the DNA TGCAGTGCTCTATATAGCGGGGGGAAAAGGCAGACCCAGTACTTC. Translating gives CSALYSGGKRQTQYF.

This chain joins TRBV25-1 and TRBJ1-1; D ambiguous. V lost 3 bases and J lost 4, with 15 bases in between. The CDR3 length is 15 residues. Germline V gene lookup returns CDR1 MGHDK and CDR2 SYGVNS. CDR3 sequence: CASSDPEGGSTEAFF. CDR3 sequence (DNA): TGTGCCAGCAGTGACCCGGAGGGAGGGTCCACTGAAGCTTTCTTT.

The V call is TRBV27, the J call TRBJ1-1; a possible D gene is TRBD1 (6 bases). V dropped 2 bases and J dropped 5 bases, with 15 bases sitting between them. The CDR3 spans 15 residues. Germline CDR1 is MNHEY and CDR2 is SMNVEV (reference sequence). CDR3 coding DNA: TGTGCCAGCAGTTTAGATGGCAGGGGACTGACTGAAGCTTTCTTT. Encoded protein: CASSLDGRGLTEAFF.

The chain links TRBV7-9 to TRBJ2-7; unclear D gene. The CDR3 spans 12 residues. Germline lookup yields CDR1 SEHNR and CDR2 FQNEAQ (reference sequence). Trimming took 3 bases from V and 2 from J, leaving 5 bases between them. The DNA of the CDR3 is TGTGCCAGCAGCTTCACAGCCTACGAGCAGTACTTC. Its translation is CASSFTAYEQYF.

This clonotype has only a few counts. The CDR3 DNA reads TGCAGTGCTAGTCCCGGGACAGGGGGAGGGCAGCCCCAGCATTTT. It translates to CSASPGTGGGQPQHF. The chain couples TRBV20-1 to TRBJ1-5; the match to TRBD1 covers 11 bases. This CDR3 comprises 15 residues. Germline CDR1 is DFQATT and CDR2 is SNEGSKA (reference sequence). V was clipped by 3 bases and J by 7 bases; unmatched bases: 8.

The chain combines TRBV11-1 with TRBJ2-1; D may correspond to TRBD1 or TRBD2 (5 bases each). The CDR3 length is 16 residues. V gave up 3 bases and J gave up 2 bases, with 14 bases separating them. CDR1 is SGHAT, CDR2 FQDESV, per germline (reference sequence). In nucleotides, the CDR3 is TGTGCCAGCAGCTTTGAGGGCATCAGGGCCTACAATGAGCAGTTCTTC. Its translation: CASSFEGIRAYNEQFF.

The J gene is TRBJ2-1, the V gene TRBV5-1; D remains ambiguous. In germline, CDR1 is SGHRS, CDR2 YFSETQ. Trimming left V 6 bases short and J 5 bases short, with 9 bases between. This CDR3 contains 12 residues. The chain's CDR3 is CASTFLDNEQFF. The DNA of the CDR3 is TGCGCCAGCACGTTCCTTGACAATGAGCAGTTCTTC.

This clonotype came up a few times. The rearrangement uses TRBV5-1 and TRBJ2-5; 8 bases align to TRBD2. The V and J ends lost 3 bases and 5 bases, in that order; junction bases with no gene match: 9. The CDR3 is 15 amino acids. Per germline, CDR1 SGHRS and CDR2 YFSETQ. The CDR3 nucleotides read TGCGCCAGCAGCTACCAAGCGGGAGAAATGGAGACCCAGTACTTC. Its protein is CASSYQAGEMETQYF.